Listed below are T cell receptor beta chains from one sample, sequenced in a study of T cell changes during pregnancy in multiple sclerosis. The protocol was immunoSEQ multiplex PCR, while the TCRdb copy is restricted to in-frame clones and leaves out a portion. The table records about 46,000 clones, around 93% of them present only once. The sample here was CD8+ T cells from peripheral blood mononuclear cells, taken after pregnancy. Source of these receptors: a female donor with multiple sclerosis, enrolled in a pregnancy study. CDR3s include the opening cysteine and the closing phenylalanine or tryptophan. The D gene is left open where the match is weak. Part of the rows lack a size; the others show once, few, many or a class for expanded clones.

J gene,CDR3 length,clone size,D gene,V gene,CDR3 protein,CDR3 DNA
TRBJ2-5,16,NA,TRBD1,TRBV27,CASRIGTGGFGETQYF,TGTGCCAGCAGGATAGGGACAGGGGGCTTCGGTGAGACCCAGTACTTC
TRBJ2-7,12,NA,TRBD2,TRBV27,CASSFGGYEQYF,TGTGCCAGCAGTTTCGGGGGGTACGAGCAGTACTTC
TRBJ2-1,13,NA,NA,TRBV27,CASSFPGSGEQFF,TGTGCCAGCAGTTTCCCGGGCTCGGGGGAGCAGTTCTTC
TRBJ2-7,16,NA,TRBD2,TRBV19,CASSTYAGGSPYEQYF,TGTGCCAGTAGTACCTATGCCGGCGGGAGCCCCTACGAGCAGTACTTC
TRBJ2-7,17,NA,TRBD2,TRBV14,CASSQDPRLAGIHEQYF,TGTGCCAGCAGCCAAGATCCCCGACTAGCGGGAATCCACGAGCAGTACTTC
TRBJ2-5,16,NA,TRBD2,TRBV9,CASSVGLAGVGETQYF,TGTGCCAGCAGCGTAGGGCTAGCGGGGGTTGGAGAGACCCAGTACTTC
TRBJ1-1,17,NA,TRBD1,TRBV28,CASSPLTGTDMNTEAFF,TGTGCCAGCAGTCCTTTAACCGGGACAGATATGAACACTGAAGCTTTCTTT
TRBJ1-5,15,NA,NA,TRBV27,CASSLLGGGNQPQHF,TGTGCCAGCAGTTTACTCGGGGGGGGCAATCAGCCCCAGCATTTT
TRBJ2-1,16,NA,NA,TRBV11-2,CASSFPMGGSYNEQFF,TGTGCCAGCAGCTTTCCAATGGGGGGTTCCTACAATGAGCAGTTCTTC
TRBJ2-3,13,NA,NA,TRBV7-9,CASFGLLADTQYF,TGTGCCAGCTTCGGTCTTTTGGCAGATACGCAGTATTTT
TRBJ1-5,14,NA,TRBD1,TRBV9,CASSVGYRGQPQHF,TGTGCCAGCAGCGTAGGGTACAGGGGTCAGCCCCAGCATTTT
TRBJ2-1,19,NA,TRBD2,TRBV5-4,CASSFTGGLAGVDYNEQFF,TGTGCCAGCAGCTTTACGGGTGGGCTAGCGGGGGTCGACTACAATGAGCAGTTCTTC
TRBJ1-2,17,NA,TRBD1,TRBV11-2,CASSIRDRESIHYGYTF,TGTGCCAGCAGCATTCGGGACAGGGAGTCAATCCACTATGGCTACACCTTC
TRBJ1-5,14,NA,NA,TRBV27,CASSLLGQGQPQHF,TGTGCCAGCAGTTTATTGGGGCAGGGTCAGCCCCAGCATTTT
TRBJ2-7,13,NA,NA,TRBV5-5,CASSPLSPYEQYF,TGTGCCAGCAGCCCGTTGTCTCCCTACGAGCAGTACTTC
TRBJ1-6,17,NA,TRBD1,TRBV7-9,CASSLAITTGGNSPLHF,TGTGCCAGCAGCTTAGCCATCACCACAGGGGGGAATTCACCCCTCCACTTT
TRBJ2-1,13,NA,TRBD2,TRBV4-1,CASSGGGRNEQFF,TGCGCCAGCAGTGGCGGGGGGCGCAATGAGCAGTTCTTC
TRBJ2-5,17,NA,TRBD2,TRBV10-2,CASSESTSGAYQETQYF,TGCGCCAGCAGTGAGTCGACTAGCGGGGCCTACCAAGAGACCCAGTACTTC
TRBJ2-1,17,NA,NA,TRBV4-2,CASSQGERQLVPNEQFF,TGTGCCAGCAGCCAAGGGGAGCGGCAACTGGTTCCCAATGAGCAGTTCTTC
TRBJ2-7,13,NA,NA,TRBV15,CATSRGGDYEQYF,TGTGCCACCAGCAGAGGCGGGGATTACGAGCAGTACTTC
TRBJ1-2,11,NA,TRBD1,TRBV18,CASSRQGTYTF,TGTGCCAGCTCACGACAGGGTACCTACACCTTC
TRBJ2-3,17,NA,TRBD2,TRBV29-1,CSVAGTSGSESTDTQYF,TGCAGCGTTGCCGGGACTAGCGGGAGTGAGAGCACAGATACGCAGTATTTT
TRBJ2-4,12,NA,NA,TRBV9,CASSGTKNIQYF,TGTGCCAGCAGTGGGACAAAAAACATTCAGTACTTC
TRBJ2-5,13,NA,NA,TRBV25-1,CASSEGGLETQYF,TGTGCCAGCAGTGAAGGTGGCTTAGAGACCCAGTACTTC
TRBJ1-5,13,NA,NA,TRBV27,CASSLSGAQPQHF,TGTGCCAGCAGTTTATCGGGGGCCCAGCCCCAGCATTTT
TRBJ2-1,12,NA,NA,TRBV27,CASGRGGNEQFF,TGTGCCTCCGGGCGGGGAGGTAATGAGCAGTTCTTC
TRBJ2-3,16,NA,NA,TRBV5-5,CASSLASRASTDTQYF,TGTGCCAGCAGCTTGGCAAGCCGAGCTAGCACAGATACGCAGTATTTT
TRBJ2-2,13,NA,NA,TRBV4-3,CASSPIAIGELFF,TGCGCCAGCAGCCCAATAGCGATCGGGGAGCTGTTTTTT
TRBJ2-7,14,NA,NA,TRBV5-1,CASSLGQEFYEQYF,TGCGCCAGCAGCTTGGGACAGGAGTTCTACGAGCAGTACTTC
TRBJ2-1,15,NA,TRBD2,TRBV6-5,CASSYMLAGDNEQFF,TGTGCCAGCAGTTACATGTTAGCGGGGGACAATGAGCAGTTCTTC
TRBJ1-6,13,NA,NA,TRBV10-1,CASSAGGGSPLHF,TGCGCCAGCAGTGCGGGAGGAGGGTCACCCCTCCACTTT
TRBJ2-1,13,NA,NA,TRBV2,CASSEGGNNEQFF,TGTGCCAGCAGTGAAGGGGGCAACAATGAGCAGTTCTTC
TRBJ1-5,14,NA,NA,TRBV6-1,CASRGGTRNQPQHF,TGTGCCAGCAGGGGGGGGACACGCAATCAGCCCCAGCATTTT
TRBJ1-1,13,NA,NA,TRBV5-1,CASNPGGYTEAFF,TGCGCCAGCAATCCGGGGGGCTATACTGAAGCTTTCTTT
TRBJ1-1,16,NA,NA,TRBV5-1,CASSPRRGGINTEAFF,TGCGCCAGCAGCCCAAGGAGGGGGGGGATTAACACTGAAGCTTTCTTT
TRBJ2-1,14,NA,NA,TRBV5-1,CASSLEAGYNEQFF,TGCGCCAGCAGCTTGGAGGCAGGGTACAATGAGCAGTTCTTC
TRBJ1-1,15,NA,NA,TRBV5-4,CASSFIGQSLVEAFF,TGTGCCAGCAGCTTCATAGGACAGAGCTTAGTGGAAGCTTTCTTT
TRBJ2-7,15,once,TRBD1,TRBV18,CASSPGQGTNYEQYF,TGTGCCAGCTCACCGGGACAGGGAACCAACTACGAGCAGTACTTC
TRBJ2-7,14,NA,NA,TRBV9,CASSVGPGAYEQYF,TGTGCCAGCAGCGTAGGCCCGGGGGCCTACGAGCAGTACTTC
TRBJ2-7,13,NA,NA,TRBV7-2,CASSFRGSYEQYF,TGTGCCAGCAGCTTCCGTGGCAGCTACGAGCAGTACTTC
TRBJ2-1,13,NA,NA,TRBV5-5,CASSLGVGIEQFF,TGTGCCAGCAGCTTGGGGGTCGGGATTGAGCAGTTCTTC
TRBJ2-7,13,NA,TRBD2,TRBV18,CASSPGGTYEQYF,TGTGCCAGCTCACCCGGGGGGACCTACGAGCAGTACTTC
TRBJ2-1,19,NA,TRBD2,TRBV28,CASSFPSTGTSGRENEQFF,TGTGCCAGCAGTTTCCCCTCAACCGGGACTAGCGGGAGGGAGAATGAGCAGTTCTTC
TRBJ2-1,16,once,TRBD2,TRBV28,CASSFELAGYLDEQFF,TGTGCCAGCAGTTTCGAACTAGCGGGATATTTGGATGAGCAGTTCTTC
TRBJ2-3,18,NA,TRBD2,TRBV4-1,CASSRGLGTSGGTDTQYF,TGCGCCAGCAGCCGGGGCCTCGGGACTAGCGGGGGCACAGATACGCAGTATTTT
TRBJ1-4,16,NA,TRBD1,TRBV15,CATSRVEDRGEEKLFF,TGTGCCACCAGCAGAGTCGAGGACAGGGGAGAGGAAAAACTGTTTTTT
TRBJ2-1,15,NA,TRBD2,TRBV19,CASRSGGSSYNEQFF,TGTGCCAGTAGGAGCGGGGGTAGCTCCTACAATGAGCAGTTCTTC
TRBJ2-1,17,NA,TRBD1,TRBV27,CASSSRQGVIVYNEQFF,TGTGCCAGCAGTTCCAGACAGGGAGTAATTGTCTACAATGAGCAGTTCTTC
TRBJ2-3,14,NA,NA,TRBV5-4,CASSLAFSPDTQYF,TGTGCCAGCAGCTTGGCCTTTAGCCCAGATACGCAGTATTTT
TRBJ2-7,15,NA,TRBD1,TRBV15,CATRNPGQVEYEQYF,TGTGCCACCAGGAACCCGGGACAGGTAGAGTACGAGCAGTACTTC
TRBJ2-7,14,NA,TRBD2,TRBV7-2,CASSPGLAFYEQYF,TGTGCCAGCAGCCCGGGACTAGCGTTCTACGAGCAGTACTTC
TRBJ2-7,13,NA,NA,TRBV9,CASSVVPGDEQYF,TGTGCCAGCAGCGTAGTGCCAGGGGACGAGCAGTACTTC
TRBJ2-3,16,NA,TRBD2,TRBV6-4,CASSDSAGGPPDTQYF,TGTGCCAGCAGTGACTCCGCGGGAGGGCCCCCAGATACGCAGTATTTT
TRBJ1-2,13,NA,TRBD1,TRBV7-9,CASSRQGDGGYTF,TGTGCCAGCAGCCGACAGGGGGATGGTGGCTACACCTTC
TRBJ2-7,12,once,TRBD1,TRBV27,CLSGTGPYEQYF,TGCTTATCCGGGACAGGACCCTACGAGCAGTACTTC